This TCR beta chain was captured by sequencing in a study of blood T cell repertoires in COVID-19. Germline CDR1 and CDR2: SGHRS and YFSETQ. This CDR3 has 15 amino acids. V was clipped by 4 bases and J by 2 bases, with 14 bases between them. This clone was recorded once. Assay used: immunoSEQ multiplex PCR; TCRdb lists only in-frame clones, some missing. Of some 210,000 clones listed, roughly 92% are singletons. The chain employs TRBV5-1 and TRBJ2-3, with D perhaps matching TRBD2 (6 bases). The sequence derives from a man in his 60s with COVID-19, enrolled during active disease. Sequenced material: peripheral blood. The CDR3 reads CASSPVPGDTDTQYF. The CDR3 DNA reads as TGCGCCAGCAGCCCGGTCCCGGGAGACACAGATACGCAGTATTTT.